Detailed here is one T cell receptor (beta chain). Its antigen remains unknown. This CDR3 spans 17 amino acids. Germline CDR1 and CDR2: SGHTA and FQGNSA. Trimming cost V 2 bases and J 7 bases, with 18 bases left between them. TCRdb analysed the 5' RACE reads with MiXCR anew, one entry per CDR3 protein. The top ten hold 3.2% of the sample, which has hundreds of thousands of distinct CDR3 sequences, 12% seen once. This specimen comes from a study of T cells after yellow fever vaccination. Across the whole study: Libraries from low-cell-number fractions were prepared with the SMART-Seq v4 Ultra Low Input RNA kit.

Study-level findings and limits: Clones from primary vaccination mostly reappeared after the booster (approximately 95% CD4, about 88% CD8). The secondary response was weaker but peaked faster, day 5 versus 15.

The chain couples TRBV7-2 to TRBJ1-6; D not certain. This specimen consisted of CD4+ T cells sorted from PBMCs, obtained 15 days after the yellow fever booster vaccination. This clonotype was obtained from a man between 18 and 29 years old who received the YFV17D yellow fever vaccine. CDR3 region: CASSLLAATNRNSPLHF. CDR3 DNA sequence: TGTGCCAGCAGCTTACTGGCGGCCACCAACCGCAATTCACCCCTCCACTTT.